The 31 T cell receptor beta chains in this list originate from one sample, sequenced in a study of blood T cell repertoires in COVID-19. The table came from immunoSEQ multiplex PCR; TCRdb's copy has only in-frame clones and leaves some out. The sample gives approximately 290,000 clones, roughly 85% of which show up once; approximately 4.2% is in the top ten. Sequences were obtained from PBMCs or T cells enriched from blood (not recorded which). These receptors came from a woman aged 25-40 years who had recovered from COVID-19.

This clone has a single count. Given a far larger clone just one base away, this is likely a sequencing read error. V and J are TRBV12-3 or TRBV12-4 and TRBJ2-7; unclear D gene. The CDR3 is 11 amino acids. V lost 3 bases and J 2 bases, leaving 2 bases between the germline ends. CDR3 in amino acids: CASSFAYEQYF. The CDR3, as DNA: TGTGCCAGCAGTTTCGCCTACGAGCAGTACTTC.

The CDR3 region is CASPDSIYEQYF. DNA of the CDR3: TGTGCCAGCCCAGACTCCATTTACGAGCAGTACTTC. The rearrangement joins TRBV7-8 to TRBJ2-7; D gene unclear. Trimming took off 8 bases at V and 4 bases at J, with 12 bases between the two ends. The length of the CDR3 is 12 residues. CDR1 and CDR2 from the germline V gene are SGHVS and FQNEAQ.

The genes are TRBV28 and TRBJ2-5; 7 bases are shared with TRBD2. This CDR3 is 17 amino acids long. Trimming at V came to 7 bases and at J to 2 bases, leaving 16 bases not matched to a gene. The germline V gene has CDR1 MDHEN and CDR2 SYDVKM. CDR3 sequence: CASTPWGGDWGQETQYF. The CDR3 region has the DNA TGTGCCAGCACCCCTTGGGGGGGGGACTGGGGGCAAGAGACCCAGTACTTC. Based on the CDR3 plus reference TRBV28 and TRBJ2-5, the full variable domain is DVKVTQSSRYLVKRTGEKVFLECVQDMDHENMFWYRQDPGLGLRLIYFSYDVKMKEKGDIPEGYSVSREKKERFSLILESASTNQTSMYLCASTPWGGDWGQETQYFGPGTRLLVL.

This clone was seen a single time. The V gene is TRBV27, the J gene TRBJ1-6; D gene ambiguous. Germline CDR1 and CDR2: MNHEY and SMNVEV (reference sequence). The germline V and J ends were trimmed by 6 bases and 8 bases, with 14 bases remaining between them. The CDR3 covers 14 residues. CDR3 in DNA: TGTGCCAGCAGCATTGGACTCCTCGATTCACCCCTCCACTTT. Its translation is CASSIGLLDSPLHF.

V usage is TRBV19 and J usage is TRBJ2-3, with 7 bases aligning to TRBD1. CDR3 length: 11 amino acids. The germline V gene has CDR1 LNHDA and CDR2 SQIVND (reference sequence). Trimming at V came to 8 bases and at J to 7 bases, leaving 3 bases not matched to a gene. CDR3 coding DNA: TGTGCCAGTCAAGGGGGCAATACGCAGTATTTT. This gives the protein CASQGGNTQYF.

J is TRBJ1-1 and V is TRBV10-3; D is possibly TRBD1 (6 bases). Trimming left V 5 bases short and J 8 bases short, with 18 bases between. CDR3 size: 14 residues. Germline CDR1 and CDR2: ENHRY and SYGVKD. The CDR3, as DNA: TGTGCCATCAGTCAACCTCTACAGGGCCAGGAAGCTTTCTTT. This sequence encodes CAISQPLQGQEAFF.

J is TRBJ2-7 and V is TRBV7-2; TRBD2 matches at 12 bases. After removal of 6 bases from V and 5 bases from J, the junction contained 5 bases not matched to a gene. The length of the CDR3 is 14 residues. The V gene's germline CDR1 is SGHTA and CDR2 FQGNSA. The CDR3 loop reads CASRSSGGADEQYF. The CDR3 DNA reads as TGTGCCAGCAGGTCTAGCGGGGGGGCCGACGAGCAGTACTTC.

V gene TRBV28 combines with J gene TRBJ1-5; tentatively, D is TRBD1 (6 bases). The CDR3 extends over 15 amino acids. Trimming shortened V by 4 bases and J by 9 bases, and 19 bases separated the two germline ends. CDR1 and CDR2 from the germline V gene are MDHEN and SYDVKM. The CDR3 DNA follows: TGTGCCAGCAGTTCCACCGGGACAAGGGGTTGGCCCCAGCATTTT. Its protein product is CASSSTGTRGWPQHF.

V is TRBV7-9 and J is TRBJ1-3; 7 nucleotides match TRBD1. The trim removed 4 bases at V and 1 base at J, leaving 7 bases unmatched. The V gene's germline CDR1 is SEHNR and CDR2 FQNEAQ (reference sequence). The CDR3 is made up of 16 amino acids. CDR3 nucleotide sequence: TGTGCCAGCAGCTCGACCCTGGGACAGTCTGGAAACACCATATATTTT. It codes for CASSSTLGQSGNTIYF.

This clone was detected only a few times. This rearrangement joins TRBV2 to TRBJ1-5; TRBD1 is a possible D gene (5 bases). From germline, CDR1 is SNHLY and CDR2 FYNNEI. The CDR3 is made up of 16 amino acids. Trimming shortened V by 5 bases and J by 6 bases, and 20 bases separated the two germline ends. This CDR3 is CASSPYWGVHGQPQHF. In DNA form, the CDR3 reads TGTGCCAGCAGTCCCTATTGGGGGGTTCACGGTCAGCCCCAGCATTTT.

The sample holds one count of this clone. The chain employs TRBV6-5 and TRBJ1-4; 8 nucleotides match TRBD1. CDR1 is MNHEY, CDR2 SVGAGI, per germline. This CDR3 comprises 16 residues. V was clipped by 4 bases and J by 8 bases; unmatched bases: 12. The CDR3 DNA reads TGTGCCAGCAGTTCCCAGCGACAGGGGAGTTACGAAAAACTGTTTTTT. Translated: CASSSQRQGSYEKLFF.

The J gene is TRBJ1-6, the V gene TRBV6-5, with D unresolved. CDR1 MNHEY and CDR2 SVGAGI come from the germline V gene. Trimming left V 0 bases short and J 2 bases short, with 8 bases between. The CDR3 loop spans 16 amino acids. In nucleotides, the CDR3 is TGTGCCAGCAGTTACTCCGGGGATACCTATAATTCACCCCTCCACTTT. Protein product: CASSYSGDTYNSPLHF.

In DNA, the CDR3 is TGCGCCAGCAGACACGGGACAGGGGACACCGGGGAGCTGTTTTTT. Translating gives CASRHGTGDTGELFF. The chain combines TRBV5-1 with TRBJ2-2; 10 bases fit TRBD1. Germline trimming cut 5 bases from V and 3 bases from J; bases unmatched to any gene: 4. Per germline, CDR1 SGHRS and CDR2 YFSETQ. The CDR3 spans 15 residues.

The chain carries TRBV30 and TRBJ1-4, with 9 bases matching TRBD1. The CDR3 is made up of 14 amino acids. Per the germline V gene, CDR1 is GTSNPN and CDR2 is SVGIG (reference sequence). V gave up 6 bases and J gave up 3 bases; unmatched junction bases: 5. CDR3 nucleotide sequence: TGTGCCTGCGAACAGGGGGCGTCTAATGAAAAACTGTTTTTT. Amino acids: CACEQGASNEKLFF.

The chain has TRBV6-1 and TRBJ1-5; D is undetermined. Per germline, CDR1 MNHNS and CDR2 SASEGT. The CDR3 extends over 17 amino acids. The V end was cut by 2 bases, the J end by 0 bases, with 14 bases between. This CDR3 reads CASSEKVRSHSNQPQHF. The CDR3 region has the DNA TGTGCCAGCAGTGAAAAGGTCAGGTCCCATAGCAATCAGCCCCAGCATTTT.

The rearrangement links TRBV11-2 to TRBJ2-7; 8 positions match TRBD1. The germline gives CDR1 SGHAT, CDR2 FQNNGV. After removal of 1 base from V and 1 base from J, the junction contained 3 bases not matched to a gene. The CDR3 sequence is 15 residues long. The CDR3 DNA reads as TGTGCCAGCAGCTTAGGGGGGACAGGATCCTACGAGCAGTACTTC. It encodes CASSLGGTGSYEQYF. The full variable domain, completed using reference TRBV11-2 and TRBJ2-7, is EAGVAQSPRYKIIEKRQSVAFWCNPISGHATLYWYQQILGQGPKLLIQFQNNGVVDDSQLPKDRFSAERLKGVDSTLKIQPAKLEDSAVYLCASSLGGTGSYEQYFGPGTRLTVT.

The CDR3 is CASRVGGTYSPLHF. The CDR3 bases are TGTGCCAGCAGGGTCGGGGGAACTTATTCACCCCTCCACTTT. The gene calls are TRBV28 and TRBJ1-6; a weak D match, TRBD1 (5 bases). Between the trimmed V and J ends, which lost 6 bases and 8 bases, there was a span of 14 bases. The CDR3 spans 14 residues. Germline V gene lookup returns CDR1 MDHEN and CDR2 SYDVKM.

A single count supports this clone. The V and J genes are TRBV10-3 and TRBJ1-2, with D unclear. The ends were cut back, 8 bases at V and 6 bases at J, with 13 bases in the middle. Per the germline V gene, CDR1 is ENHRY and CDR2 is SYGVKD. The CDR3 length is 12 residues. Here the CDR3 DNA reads TGTGCCATCCTCGGGGATCGGGATGGCTACACCTTC. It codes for CAILGDRDGYTF.

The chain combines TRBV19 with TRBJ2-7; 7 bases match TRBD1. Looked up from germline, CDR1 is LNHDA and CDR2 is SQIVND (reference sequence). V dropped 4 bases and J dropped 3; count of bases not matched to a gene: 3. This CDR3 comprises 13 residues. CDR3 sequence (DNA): TGTGCCAGTAGTAGGAACAGGGGCTACGAGCAGTACTTC. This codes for CASSRNRGYEQYF.

Here the CDR3 reads CASNGAGGSNEKLFF. The CDR3 region has the DNA TGTGCCAGCAATGGGGCAGGGGGATCTAATGAAAAACTGTTTTTT. The V gene is TRBV28, the J gene TRBJ1-4, with 7 bases lining up with TRBD1. The CDR3 contains 15 residues. Germline CDR1 reads MDHEN; CDR2 reads SYDVKM. The V and J ends lost 7 bases and 3 bases, in that order; junction bases with no gene match: 8.

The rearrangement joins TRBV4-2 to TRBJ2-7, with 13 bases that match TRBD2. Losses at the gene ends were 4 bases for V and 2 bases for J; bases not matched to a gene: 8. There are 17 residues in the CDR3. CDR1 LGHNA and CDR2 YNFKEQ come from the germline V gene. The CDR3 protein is CASSPTPLAGGTYEQYF. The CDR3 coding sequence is TGTGCCAGCAGCCCCACCCCACTAGCGGGGGGGACCTACGAGCAGTACTTC.

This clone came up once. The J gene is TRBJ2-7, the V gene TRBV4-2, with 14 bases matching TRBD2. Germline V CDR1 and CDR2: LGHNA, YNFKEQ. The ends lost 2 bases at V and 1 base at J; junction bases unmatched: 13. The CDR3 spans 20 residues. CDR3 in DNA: TGTGCCAGCAGCCAACCAGGGACTAGCGGGGGATCCCATTTATCCTACGAGCAGTACTTC. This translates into CASSQPGTSGGSHLSYEQYF.

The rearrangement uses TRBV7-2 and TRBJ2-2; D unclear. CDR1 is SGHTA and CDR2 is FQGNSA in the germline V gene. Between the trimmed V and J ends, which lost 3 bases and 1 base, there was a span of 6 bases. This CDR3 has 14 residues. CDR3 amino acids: CASSFTRNTGELFF. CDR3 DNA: TGTGCCAGCAGCTTTACTCGGAACACCGGGGAGCTGTTTTTT.

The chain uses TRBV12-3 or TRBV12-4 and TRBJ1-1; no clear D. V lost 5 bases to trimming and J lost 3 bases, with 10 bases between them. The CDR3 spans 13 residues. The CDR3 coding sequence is TGTGCCAGCAGTCCCACCGTAGACACTGAAGCTTTCTTT. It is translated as CASSPTVDTEAFF.

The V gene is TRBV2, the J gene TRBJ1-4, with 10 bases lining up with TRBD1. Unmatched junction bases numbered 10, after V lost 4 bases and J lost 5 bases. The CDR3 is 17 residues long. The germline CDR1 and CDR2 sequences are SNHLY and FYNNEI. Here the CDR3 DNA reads TGTGCCAGCAGTGGTAAAGGACGGGACAGGGGAAATGAAAAACTGTTTTTT. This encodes CASSGKGRDRGNEKLFF.

The CDR3 sequence is CASSVLSRVGYGYTF. CDR3 DNA: TGTGCCAGCAGCGTATTATCCAGGGTGGGGTATGGCTACACCTTC. The rearrangement joins TRBV9 to TRBJ1-2; possibly TRBD1 for D (5 bases). CDR1 and CDR2 from the germline V gene are SGDLS and YYNGEE. V dropped 1 base and J dropped 5 bases, with 15 bases sitting between them. The CDR3 has 15 amino acids.

As DNA, the CDR3 is TGTGCCAGCAGCTTAGGGTATACGAGATCCTACGAGCAGTACTTC. It yields the protein CASSLGYTRSYEQYF. This chain connects TRBV7-9 to TRBJ2-7; D remains ambiguous. Trimming left V 1 base short and J 1 base short, with 11 bases between. The CDR3 runs to 15 residues. Germline V lookup: CDR1 SEHNR, CDR2 FQNEAQ (reference sequence).

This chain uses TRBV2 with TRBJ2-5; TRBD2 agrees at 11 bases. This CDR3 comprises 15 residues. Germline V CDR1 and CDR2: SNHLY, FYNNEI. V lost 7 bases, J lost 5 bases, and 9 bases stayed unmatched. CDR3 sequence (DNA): TGTGCCAGCAAAGGACTAGCGGGTCCTCGGGAGACCCAGTACTTC. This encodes CASKGLAGPRETQYF.

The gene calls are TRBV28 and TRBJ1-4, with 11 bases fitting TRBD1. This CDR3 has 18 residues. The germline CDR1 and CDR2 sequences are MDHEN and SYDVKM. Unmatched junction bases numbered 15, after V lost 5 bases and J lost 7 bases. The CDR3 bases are TGTGCCAGCAGTAAAGGCGTCAACCGCGGGACAGGGGGTGAAAAACTGTTTTTT. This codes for CASSKGVNRGTGGEKLFF.

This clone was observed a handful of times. The CDR3 sequence is CASSPGRISRDVGEQYF. The CDR3 DNA reads TGTGCCAGCAGCCCGGGCCGGATTTCGCGGGATGTTGGCGAGCAGTACTTC. This chain uses TRBV5-4 with TRBJ2-7; a possible D gene is TRBD2 (6 bases). V lost 4 bases and J lost 6, with 26 bases in between. Germline V gene sequence: CDR1 SGHNT, CDR2 YYREEE (reference sequence). The CDR3 is made up of 17 amino acids.

In DNA, the CDR3 is TGTGCCAGCAGTTTATCGACTAGCGGGATCAACGAGCAGTACTTC. Amino acid sequence: CASSLSTSGINEQYF. The V gene is TRBV27, the J gene TRBJ2-7, with 11 bases lining up with TRBD2. V was clipped by 0 bases and J by 5 bases; unmatched bases: 3. Germline V gives CDR1 MNHEY, CDR2 SMNVEV (reference sequence). The CDR3 length is 15 residues.